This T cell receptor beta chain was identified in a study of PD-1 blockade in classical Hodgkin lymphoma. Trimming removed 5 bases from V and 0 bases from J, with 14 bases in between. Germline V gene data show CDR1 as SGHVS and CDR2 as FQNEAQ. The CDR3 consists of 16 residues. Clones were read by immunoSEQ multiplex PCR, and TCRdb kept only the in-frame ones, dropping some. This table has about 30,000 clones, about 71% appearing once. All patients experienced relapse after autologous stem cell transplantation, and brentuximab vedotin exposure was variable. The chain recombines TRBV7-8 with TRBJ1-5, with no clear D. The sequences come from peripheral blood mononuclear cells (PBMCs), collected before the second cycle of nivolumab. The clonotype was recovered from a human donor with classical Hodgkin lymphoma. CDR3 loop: CASSAGPLYSNQPQHF. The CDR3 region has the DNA TGTGCCAGCAGCGCTGGACCCCTTTATAGCAATCAGCCCCAGCATTTT.